Listed below are T cell receptor beta chains from one sample, sequenced in a study of blood T cell repertoires in COVID-19. The repertoire was sequenced with immunoSEQ multiplex PCR; TCRdb's copy has only in-frame clones and lacks some. This table has approximately 200,000 clones, 70% to 85% appearing once. The source material was peripheral blood. Receptor source: a human donor with acute or convalescent COVID-19. The donor label of this sample is uncertain. The CDR3 runs from the conserved cysteine through the conserved F or W. Fields, in order: J gene, clone size, D gene, V gene, CDR3 length, CDR3 protein, CDR3 DNA. The D gene is left open where the match is weak. Size tells how often a clone was seen (once, few, many) or the class of an expanded clone, and some rows leave it out.

j_call: TRBJ1-6
clone_size: .
d_call: TRBD1
v_call: TRBV5-4
cdr3_length: 18
cdr3_aa: CASSPFGTGGVGNSPLHF
cdr3_nt: TGTGCCAGCAGCCCTTTCGGGACAGGAGGTGTCGGGAATTCACCCCTCCACTTT

j_call: TRBJ2-3
clone_size: .
d_call: TRBD2
v_call: TRBV11-2
cdr3_length: 15
cdr3_aa: CASSSLGGKSDTQYF
cdr3_nt: TGTGCCAGCAGCTCGCTCGGGGGGAAGTCAGATACGCAGTATTTT

j_call: TRBJ1-6
clone_size: .
d_call: .
v_call: TRBV20-1
cdr3_length: 11
cdr3_aa: CSVAGESPLHF
cdr3_nt: TGCAGTGTGGCAGGGGAATCGCCCCTCCACTTT

j_call: TRBJ1-2
clone_size: .
d_call: .
v_call: TRBV28
cdr3_length: 15
cdr3_aa: CASSLPDRELGGYTF
cdr3_nt: TGTGCCAGCAGTTTACCTGACCGGGAGCTTGGGGGCTACACCTTC

j_call: TRBJ2-5
clone_size: once
d_call: .
v_call: TRBV5-6
cdr3_length: 12
cdr3_aa: CASSQYQETQYF
cdr3_nt: TGTGCCAGCAGCCAGTACCAAGAGACCCAGTACTTC

j_call: TRBJ1-6
clone_size: once
d_call: .
v_call: TRBV28
cdr3_length: 14
cdr3_aa: CASSLGGRNSPLHF
cdr3_nt: TGTGCCAGCAGTTTAGGGGGGAGGAATTCACCCCTCCACTTT

j_call: TRBJ1-4
clone_size: .
d_call: TRBD1
v_call: TRBV6-5
cdr3_length: 14
cdr3_aa: CASQPGQRREKLFF
cdr3_nt: TGTGCCAGCCAGCCGGGACAGCGGAGGGAAAAACTGTTTTTT

j_call: TRBJ2-1
clone_size: .
d_call: TRBD2
v_call: TRBV5-5
cdr3_length: 15
cdr3_aa: CASSLSGSSYNEQFF
cdr3_nt: TGTGCCAGCAGCTTGAGCGGGAGCTCCTACAATGAGCAGTTCTTC

j_call: TRBJ2-1
clone_size: .
d_call: .
v_call: TRBV19
cdr3_length: 16
cdr3_aa: CASSHLLDIGYNEQFF
cdr3_nt: TGTGCCAGTAGTCATCTACTAGACATCGGATACAATGAGCAGTTCTTC

j_call: TRBJ1-6
clone_size: .
d_call: TRBD1
v_call: TRBV27
cdr3_length: 16
cdr3_aa: CASSRDRSSYNSPLHF
cdr3_nt: TGTGCCAGCAGTCGGGACAGGAGCTCCTATAATTCACCCCTCCACTTT

j_call: TRBJ1-1
clone_size: .
d_call: TRBD1
v_call: TRBV30
cdr3_length: 15
cdr3_aa: CAWEQGGDLNTEAFF
cdr3_nt: TGTGCCTGGGAACAGGGGGGGGACTTGAACACTGAAGCTTTCTTT

j_call: TRBJ2-2
clone_size: .
d_call: .
v_call: TRBV7-9
cdr3_length: 13
cdr3_aa: CASSARRTGELFF
cdr3_nt: TGTGCCAGCAGTGCACGGCGGACCGGGGAGCTGTTTTTT

j_call: TRBJ2-7
clone_size: .
d_call: TRBD2
v_call: TRBV9
cdr3_length: 16
cdr3_aa: CASSVGGLAGSYEQYF
cdr3_nt: TGTGCCAGCAGCGTAGGGGGACTAGCGGGCTCCTACGAGCAGTACTTC

j_call: TRBJ1-1
clone_size: .
d_call: .
v_call: TRBV9
cdr3_length: 12
cdr3_aa: CASSARDSEAFF
cdr3_nt: TGTGCCAGCAGCGCCCGGGACTCTGAAGCTTTCTTT

j_call: TRBJ2-7
clone_size: .
d_call: .
v_call: TRBV5-1
cdr3_length: 14
cdr3_aa: CASSLSGTSGEQYF
cdr3_nt: TGCGCCAGCAGCTTGTCAGGGACATCGGGCGAGCAGTACTTC

j_call: TRBJ1-6
clone_size: .
d_call: .
v_call: TRBV28
cdr3_length: 14
cdr3_aa: CASRGATDNSPLHF
cdr3_nt: TGTGCCAGCCGGGGGGCGACTGATAATTCACCCCTCCACTTT

j_call: TRBJ1-1
clone_size: .
d_call: TRBD1
v_call: TRBV7-2
cdr3_length: 14
cdr3_aa: CASSLTGGNTEAFF
cdr3_nt: TGTGCCAGCAGCTTGACAGGGGGCAACACTGAAGCTTTCTTT

j_call: TRBJ2-1
clone_size: .
d_call: .
v_call: TRBV5-8
cdr3_length: 18
cdr3_aa: CASSAAVGGGSHFNEQFF
cdr3_nt: TGTGCCAGCAGCGCTGCGGTTGGGGGAGGTAGTCATTTCAATGAGCAGTTCTTC

j_call: TRBJ2-5
clone_size: .
d_call: TRBD2
v_call: TRBV6-2/TRBV6-3
cdr3_length: 15
cdr3_aa: CASSLERGPRETQYF
cdr3_nt: TGTGCCAGCAGTTTAGAGCGGGGGCCCCGGGAGACCCAGTACTTC

j_call: TRBJ2-1
clone_size: .
d_call: .
v_call: TRBV7-3
cdr3_length: 15
cdr3_aa: CASSSEPGQYNEQFF
cdr3_nt: TGTGCCAGCAGCTCCGAACCTGGACAGTACAATGAGCAGTTCTTC

j_call: TRBJ2-2
clone_size: .
d_call: .
v_call: TRBV13
cdr3_length: 16
cdr3_aa: CASSLRRETLPGELFF
cdr3_nt: TGTGCCAGCAGTCTACGGCGGGAAACCCTCCCCGGGGAGCTGTTTTTT

j_call: TRBJ2-7
clone_size: once
d_call: TRBD2
v_call: TRBV6-5
cdr3_length: 15
cdr3_aa: CASSPSSGRNGEQYF
cdr3_nt: TGTGCCAGCAGTCCATCTAGCGGGAGAAATGGAGAGCAGTACTTC

j_call: TRBJ1-1
clone_size: .
d_call: .
v_call: TRBV29-1
cdr3_length: 13
cdr3_aa: CSVRRRENTEAFF
cdr3_nt: TGCAGCGTTCGAAGGAGGGAGAACACTGAAGCTTTCTTT

j_call: TRBJ1-5
clone_size: .
d_call: .
v_call: TRBV30
cdr3_length: 14
cdr3_aa: CAWSVLHSNQPQHF
cdr3_nt: TGTGCCTGGAGTGTACTGCATAGCAATCAGCCCCAGCATTTT

j_call: TRBJ1-5
clone_size: .
d_call: .
v_call: TRBV5-1
cdr3_length: 14
cdr3_aa: CASSLEGGDQPQHF
cdr3_nt: TGCGCCAGCAGCTTGGAAGGGGGAGATCAGCCCCAGCATTTT

j_call: TRBJ2-6
clone_size: .
d_call: TRBD2
v_call: TRBV3-1/TRBV3-2
cdr3_length: 18
cdr3_aa: CASSRTSGRPSGANVLTF
cdr3_nt: TGTGCCAGCAGCCGAACTAGCGGGAGGCCGTCGGGGGCCAACGTCCTGACTTTC

j_call: TRBJ2-5
clone_size: .
d_call: .
v_call: TRBV5-1
cdr3_length: 14
cdr3_aa: CASSLPGLQETQYF
cdr3_nt: TGCGCCAGCAGCTTACCGGGATTACAAGAGACCCAGTACTTC

j_call: TRBJ1-2
clone_size: .
d_call: TRBD1
v_call: TRBV4-2
cdr3_length: 18
cdr3_aa: CASSQGEIQGAQAYGYTF
cdr3_nt: TGTGCCAGCAGCCAAGGGGAGATTCAGGGGGCGCAAGCCTATGGCTACACCTTC